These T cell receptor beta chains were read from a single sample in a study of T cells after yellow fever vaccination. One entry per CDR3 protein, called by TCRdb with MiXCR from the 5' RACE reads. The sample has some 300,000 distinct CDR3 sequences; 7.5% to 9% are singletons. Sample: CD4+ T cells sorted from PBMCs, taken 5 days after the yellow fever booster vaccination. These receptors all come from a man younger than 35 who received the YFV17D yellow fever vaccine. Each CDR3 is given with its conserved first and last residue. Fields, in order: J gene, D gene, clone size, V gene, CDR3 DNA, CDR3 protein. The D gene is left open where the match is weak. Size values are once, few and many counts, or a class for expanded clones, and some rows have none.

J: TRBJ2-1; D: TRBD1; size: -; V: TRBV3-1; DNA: TGTGCCAGCAGCCAGGGGCCAGGGGGCTATGAGCAGTTCTTC; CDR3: CASSQGPGGYEQFF
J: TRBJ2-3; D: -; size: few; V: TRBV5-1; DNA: TGCGCCAGCGGGGTATCGGGAGATACGCAGTATTTT; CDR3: CASGVSGDTQYF
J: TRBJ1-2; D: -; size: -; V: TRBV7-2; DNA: TGTGCCAGCAGCTCCCCAGGGGCGGGTGGCTACACCTTC; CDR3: CASSSPGAGGYTF
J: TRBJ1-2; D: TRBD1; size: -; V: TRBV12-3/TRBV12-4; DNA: TGTGCCAGCAGCTGGGACAGGGGGCTTGGCTACACCTTC; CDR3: CASSWDRGLGYTF
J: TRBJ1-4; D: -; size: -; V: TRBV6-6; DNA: TGTGCCAGCAGTCCCCCACATGCAAATGAAAAACTGTTTTTT; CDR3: CASSPPHANEKLFF
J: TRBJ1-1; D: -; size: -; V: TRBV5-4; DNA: TGTGCCAGCAGCTTGGGGGGATCCGGGGTGAACACTGAAGCTTTCTTT; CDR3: CASSLGGSGVNTEAFF
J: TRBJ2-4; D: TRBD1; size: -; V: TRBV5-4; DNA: TGTGCCAGCAGCTGGGACAGTGAAAACATTCAGTACTTC; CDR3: CASSWDSENIQYF
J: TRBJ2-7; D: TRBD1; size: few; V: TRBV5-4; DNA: TGTGCCAGCAGCGTGCCGGGACAGGGTTACGAGCAGTACTTC; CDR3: CASSVPGQGYEQYF
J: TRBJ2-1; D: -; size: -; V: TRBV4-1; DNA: TGCGCCAGCAGCGATTCTCCAGCATGGGGCGCAGGTGAGCAGTTCTTC; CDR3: CASSDSPAWGAGEQFF
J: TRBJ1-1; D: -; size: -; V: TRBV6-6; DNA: TGTGCCAGCAGCCGAAAGCCCTACAGCACTGAAGCTTTCTTT; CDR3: CASSRKPYSTEAFF
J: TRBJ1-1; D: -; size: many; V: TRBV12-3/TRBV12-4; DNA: TGTGCCAGCAGTACAAGACTCTCTGAAGCTTTCTTT; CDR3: CASSTRLSEAFF
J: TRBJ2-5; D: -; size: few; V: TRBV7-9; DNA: TGTGCCAGTTGCATGTGGGTCCAAGAGACCCAGTACTTC; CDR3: CASCMWVQETQYF
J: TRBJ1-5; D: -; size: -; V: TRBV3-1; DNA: TGTGCCAGCAGCCAAGGGTTTAATCGGAATCAGCCCCAGCATTTT; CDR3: CASSQGFNRNQPQHF
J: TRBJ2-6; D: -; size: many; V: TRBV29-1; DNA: TGCAGCGTTGCCATAGTGGAGGGGGCCAACGTCCTGACTTTC; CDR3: CSVAIVEGANVLTF
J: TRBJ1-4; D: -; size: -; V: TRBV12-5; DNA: TGTGCTAGTGGTACCGGAGTTATCCATGAAAAACTGTTTTTT; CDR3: CASGTGVIHEKLFF
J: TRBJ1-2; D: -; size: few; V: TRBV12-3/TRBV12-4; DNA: TGTGCCAGCAGTTTAGAGCAGGGGATACAGTATGGCTACACCTTC; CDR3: CASSLEQGIQYGYTF
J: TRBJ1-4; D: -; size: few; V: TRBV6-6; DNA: TGTGCCAGCAGTTACCCTACAGCTAATGAAAAACTGTTTTTT; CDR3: CASSYPTANEKLFF
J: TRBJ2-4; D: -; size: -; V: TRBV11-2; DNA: TGTGCCAGCAGCTTCGGGGCATCCAAAAACATTCAGTACTTC; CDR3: CASSFGASKNIQYF
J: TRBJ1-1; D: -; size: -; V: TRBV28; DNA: TGTGCCAGCAGTTTAATTGTCGTTGTCAGGGGGAACACTGAAGCTTTCTTT; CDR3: CASSLIVVVRGNTEAFF
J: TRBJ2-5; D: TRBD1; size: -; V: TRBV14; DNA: TGTGCCAGCAGCCCCCGGACAGGGGCCAAAGAGACCCAGTACTTC; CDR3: CASSPRTGAKETQYF
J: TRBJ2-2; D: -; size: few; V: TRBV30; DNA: TGTGCCTGGGCCCGACTAGACGCCGGGGAGCTGTTTTTT; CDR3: CAWARLDAGELFF
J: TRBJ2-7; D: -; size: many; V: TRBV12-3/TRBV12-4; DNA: TGTGCCAGCAGTCCAGGACACCTCTACGAGCAGTACTTC; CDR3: CASSPGHLYEQYF
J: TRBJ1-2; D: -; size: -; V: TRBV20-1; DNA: TGCAGTGCTAAGGACAGAGCATATGGCTACACCTTC; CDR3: CSAKDRAYGYTF
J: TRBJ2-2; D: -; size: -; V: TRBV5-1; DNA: TGCGCCAGCAGGTCTATGACCAACACCGGGGAGCTGTTTTTT; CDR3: CASRSMTNTGELFF
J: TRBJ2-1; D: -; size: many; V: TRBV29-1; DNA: TGCAGCGCCGGTGGCGGTGAGCAGTTCTTC; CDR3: CSAGGGEQFF